The 4 T cell receptor beta chains given below trace back to one sample, sequenced in a study of radiation and T cells in renal cell carcinoma. Assay used: immunoSEQ multiplex PCR; TCRdb lists only in-frame clones, some missing. The repertoire holds 150,000 or so clones, with about nine tenths as singletons. The time point: blood 4 weeks post-SBRT, at nephrectomy. Treatment meaning: 15 Gy SBRT to primary tumor, nephrectomy 4 weeks later. Sequencing was performed on blood, taken from a patient whose treatment included radiotherapy and nephrectomy. These receptors all come from a woman in her forties or fifties with renal cell carcinoma.

The chain has TRBV6-5 and TRBJ1-4; 9 bases fit TRBD1. The germline CDR1 and CDR2 sequences are MNHEY and SVGAGI. V gave up 2 bases and J gave up 6 bases; unmatched junction bases: 4. The CDR3 runs to 15 residues. CDR3 sequence reads: CASSYRTGADEKLFF. The DNA of the CDR3 is TGTGCCAGCAGTTACCGGACAGGGGCGGATGAAAAACTGTTTTTT.

This clone occurred once. This chain uses TRBV5-1 with TRBJ1-4; D remains ambiguous. In germline, CDR1 is SGHRS, CDR2 YFSETQ. The CDR3 length is 15 residues. Trimming took off 2 bases at V and 4 bases at J, with 12 bases between the two ends. CDR3 sequence (DNA): TGCGCCAGCAGCTTCAACGGGTTGAGTAATGAAAAACTGTTTTTT. It translates to CASSFNGLSNEKLFF.

J is TRBJ2-5 and V is TRBV18, with D unclear. Trimming took 2 bases from V and 4 from J, leaving 17 bases between them. The CDR3 length is 16 residues. CDR1 and CDR2 from the germline V gene are KGHSH and LQKENI. Written as DNA, the CDR3 is TGTGCCAGCTCACCAATAGACTGGAAAATTGGAGAGACCCAGTACTTC. The encoded protein is CASSPIDWKIGETQYF.

The rearrangement joins TRBV10-3 to TRBJ1-1; 8 bases line up with TRBD1. J lost 2 bases, V lost 3 bases, and 5 bases had no gene match. Germline assignment: CDR1 ENHRY and CDR2 SYGVKD. This CDR3 has 15 amino acids. DNA of the CDR3: TGTGCCATCAGTGAAGAGGGGACAGGAAACACTGAAGCTTTCTTT. It codes for CAISEEGTGNTEAFF.